One T cell receptor beta chain is described in this entry. The antigen remains undetermined. Looked up from germline, CDR1 is LNHDA and CDR2 is SQIVND (reference sequence). The CDR3 runs 11 residues. The germline V and J ends were trimmed by 6 bases and 5 bases, with 7 bases remaining between them. The record originates from a study of T cell responses to AZD1222 COVID-19 vaccine. Broader study findings: No repertoire was sampled before or during the peak T cell response, only after it.

The repertoire was sequenced with immunoSEQ multiplex PCR; TCRdb's copy has only in-frame clones and lacks some. The data contain more than 120,000 clones, 85% to 90% of them singletons. The chain employs TRBV19 and TRBJ1-1; D is uncertain. Source: peripheral blood, taken 28 days after the second AZD1222 dose. The receptor was derived from an adult who received the AZD1222 COVID-19 vaccine. CDR3 in DNA: TGTGCCAGTAGATCCTGGACTGAAGCTTTCTTT. Translated: CASRSWTEAFF.